These 32 T cell receptor beta chains were all obtained from the same sample, sequenced in a study of cytomegalovirus exposure and HLA in healthy donors. PCR involved 60 Vbeta and 13 Jbeta primers. Profiled with immunoSEQ multiplex PCR; TCRdb holds only in-frame clones, not every one. The sample holds under 200,000 clones, around 83% seen once. Sequenced input: PBMCs. Receptor source: a male donor in good health and CMV-seropositive.

The chain carries TRBV7-9 and TRBJ2-1, with 9 bases matching TRBD2. CDR1 and CDR2 from the germline V gene are SEHNR and FQNEAQ (reference sequence). The V and J ends lost 5 bases and 8 bases, in that order; junction bases with no gene match: 10. The CDR3 length is 15 residues. The CDR3 coding sequence is TGTGCCAGCAGCGAGCGGGGGGACCCCGAGGATGAGCAGTTCTTC. It yields the protein CASSERGDPEDEQFF.

The CDR3 reads CASRLAGVYEQYF. CDR3 bases: TGTGCCAGCAGACTAGCGGGAGTCTACGAGCAGTACTTC. This chain links TRBV6-1 with TRBJ2-7; 11 bases are a match to TRBD2. The junction had 1 base not matched to a gene; V was cut back by 6 bases and J by 3 bases. In germline, CDR1 is MNHNS, CDR2 SASEGT. This CDR3 has 13 amino acids.

This clone has just a few counts. This chain joins TRBV27 and TRBJ2-1; 8 bases line up with TRBD2. V was pared by 6 bases and J by 4 bases, with 5 bases of the junction left unmatched. Germline V gene data show CDR1 as MNHEY and CDR2 as SMNVEV (reference sequence). The CDR3 has 14 residues. The CDR3 protein is CASRRLAQYNEQFF. DNA for the CDR3: TGTGCCAGCAGACGACTAGCGCAGTACAATGAGCAGTTCTTC.

V gene TRBV2 combines with J gene TRBJ1-2; D may be TRBD1 (6 bases). Trimming stripped 2 bases from V and 6 bases from J, with 7 bases between. The CDR3 totals 12 residues. Germline assignment: CDR1 SNHLY and CDR2 FYNNEI. CDR3 sequence (DNA): TGTGCCAGCAGTGAACAGGGGCATGGCTACACCTTC. Translating it yields CASSEQGHGYTF.

The chain joins TRBV11-2 to TRBJ2-7; 8 bases line up with TRBD1. Trimming removed 6 bases from V and 0 bases from J; junction bases left unmatched: 7. The CDR3 length is 15 residues. Germline lookup yields CDR1 SGHAT and CDR2 FQNNGV. The CDR3 loop reads CASREWTGISYEQYF. In DNA, the CDR3 is TGTGCCAGCAGGGAATGGACAGGGATCTCCTACGAGCAGTACTTC.

V and J are TRBV11-2 and TRBJ1-5; 7 nucleotides agree with TRBD1. The length of the CDR3 is 15 residues. From germline, CDR1 is SGHAT and CDR2 FQNNGV. Trimming took 4 bases from V and 5 from J; bases not matched to a gene: 8. This CDR3 is CASSWGKTGDQPQHF. The CDR3 coding sequence is TGTGCCAGCAGCTGGGGGAAAACAGGGGATCAGCCCCAGCATTTT.

For the CDR3, the DNA is TGTGCCAGCTCACCGACTTCGTCGGGAGAATTGTCCGGGGAGCTGTTTTTT. This encodes CASSPTSSGELSGELFF. The chain uses TRBV18 and TRBJ2-2, with D possibly being TRBD2 (6 bases). This CDR3 region has 17 residues. With 3 bases removed from V and 6 bases from J, the gap between germline ends came to 20 bases. In germline, CDR1 is KGHSH, CDR2 LQKENI.

This clone was observed a few times. The chain joins TRBV27 to TRBJ1-1; possible D gene TRBD1, 5 bases. The CDR3 consists of 13 residues. Per germline, CDR1 MNHEY and CDR2 SMNVEV (reference sequence). V lost 3 bases, J lost 3 bases, and 8 bases lay in between. In nucleotides, the CDR3 is TGTGCCAGCAGTTTCGACAGATACACTGAAGCTTTCTTT. Protein: CASSFDRYTEAFF.

V is TRBV2 and J is TRBJ1-2, with a possible D match to TRBD1 (6 bases). Trimming stripped 1 base from V and 4 bases from J, with 10 bases between. The CDR3 is 14 amino acids. Looked up from germline, CDR1 is SNHLY and CDR2 is FYNNEI. DNA of the CDR3: TGTGCCAGCAGTGAAGAGAGGGGGGGCTATGGCTACACCTTC. Translating gives CASSEERGGYGYTF.

In its sample, this clone was seen once. The J gene is TRBJ2-7, the V gene TRBV9, with 8 bases that match TRBD2. The trim removed 6 bases at V and 6 bases at J, leaving 8 bases unmatched. CDR1 and CDR2 from the germline V gene are SGDLS and YYNGEE. The CDR3 contains 13 residues. CDR3 in amino acids: CASNIAGFGEQYF. Written as DNA, the CDR3 is TGTGCCAGCAACATAGCGGGATTCGGCGAGCAGTACTTC.

V and J are TRBV20-1 and TRBJ1-3, with no clear D. Trimming removed 6 bases at V and 0 bases at J, with 3 bases between. This CDR3 has 11 amino acids. CDR1 and CDR2 (germline): DFQATT, SNEGSKA (reference sequence). The CDR3 here is CSAHSGNTIYF. The CDR3 DNA sequence: TGCAGTGCCCACTCTGGAAACACCATATATTTT.

The chain recombines TRBV2 with TRBJ1-5; 9 bases are shared with TRBD1. V trimming: 7 bases; J trimming: 7 bases; junction bases outside the gene matches: 11. The CDR3 has 15 amino acids. Looked up from germline, CDR1 is SNHLY and CDR2 is FYNNEI. CDR3 loop: CASTWGQGAIQPQHF. In DNA form, the CDR3 reads TGTGCCAGCACTTGGGGACAGGGTGCTATCCAGCCCCAGCATTTT.

The CDR3: CASSVTQGARTDTQYF. The CDR3 coding sequence is TGTGCCAGCAGCGTAACACAGGGGGCGCGCACAGATACGCAGTATTTT. This rearrangement joins TRBV7-9 to TRBJ2-3; 9 nucleotides match TRBD1. The CDR3 loop spans 16 amino acids. Germline loops: CDR1 SEHNR, CDR2 FQNEAQ (reference sequence). V gave up 5 bases and J gave up 1 base; unmatched junction bases: 7.

The genes are TRBV5-1 and TRBJ1-2, with 9 bases identical to TRBD1. Germline CDR1 reads SGHRS; CDR2 reads YFSETQ. V lost 2 bases to trimming and J lost 3 bases; unmatched junction nucleotides: 5. There are 15 residues in the CDR3. Written as DNA, the CDR3 is TGCGCCAGCAGCTTCGGACAGGGGACCGACTATGGCTACACCTTC. As protein: CASSFGQGTDYGYTF.

This clone was seen more than once but under ten times. The chain combines TRBV11-3 with TRBJ1-1, with 8 positions matching TRBD1. Germline trimming cut 5 bases from V and 4 bases from J; bases unmatched to any gene: 6. Germline-derived CDR1 and CDR2 are SGHNT and YENEEA. The CDR3 loop spans 14 amino acids. For the CDR3, the DNA is TGTGCCAGCAGCCGGAGACAGGGGACCACTGAAGCTTTCTTT. It is translated as CASSRRQGTTEAFF.

The chain recombines TRBV7-8 with TRBJ2-3; 8 bases match TRBD2. The length of the CDR3 is 15 residues. Germline V CDR1 and CDR2: SGHVS, FQNEAQ. The V and J ends lost 5 bases and 1 base, in that order; junction bases with no gene match: 5. The DNA of the CDR3 is TGTGCCAGCAGCCCCCTGACTAGCGGCACAGATACGCAGTATTTT. This sequence encodes CASSPLTSGTDTQYF.

The chain uses TRBV19 and TRBJ2-5, with D perhaps matching TRBD1 (5 bases). Looked up from germline, CDR1 is LNHDA and CDR2 is SQIVND (reference sequence). Trimming left V 4 bases short and J 1 base short, with 10 bases between. The CDR3 contains 14 residues. For the CDR3, the DNA is TGTGCCAGTAGTACAAGGACACTCCAAGAGACCCAGTACTTC. Protein: CASSTRTLQETQYF.

The V and J genes are TRBV10-3 and TRBJ1-5, with a weak D call TRBD1 (6 bases). V was trimmed by 3 bases and J by 2 bases, leaving 11 bases between them. Germline V CDR1 and CDR2: ENHRY, SYGVKD. The CDR3 is 15 amino acids. The CDR3 coding sequence is TGTGCCATCAGTGACCTCGCAGGGGGCAATCAGCCCCAGCATTTT. Translated: CAISDLAGGNQPQHF.

This clone was seen a single time. The J gene is TRBJ2-4, the V gene TRBV5-4; 8 bases map to TRBD2. V gave up 0 bases and J gave up 8 bases; unmatched junction bases: 4. Germline loops: CDR1 SGHNT, CDR2 YYREEE (reference sequence). This CDR3 spans 14 amino acids. This chain's CDR3 is CASSLASGGDIQYF. The CDR3 DNA follows: TGTGCCAGCAGCTTGGCCAGCGGGGGAGACATTCAGTACTTC. The variable domain in full, with the rest retrieved from reference TRBV5-4 and TRBJ2-4, is ETGVTQSPTHLIKTRGQQVTLRCSSQSGHNTVSWYQQALGQGPQFIFQYYREEENGRGNFPPRFSGLQFPNYSSELNVNALELDDSALYLCASSLASGGDIQYFGAGTRLSVL.

As to this clone: The conserved phenylalanine or tryptophan is not found at the CDR3 terminus, so this likely reflects a read error. Because the CDR3's place on the DNA is in doubt, the DNA is left out and the CDR3 is given as listed by TCRdb. The V gene is TRBV7-9, the J gene TRBJ1-2; the listed D gene, TRBD1, was not tested against the DNA. Germline CDR1 and CDR2: SEHNR and FQNEAQ (reference sequence). The CDR3 spans 14 amino acids, including both terminal residues. CDR3 region: CASSLDTLDSWSRS.

This chain connects TRBV7-9 to TRBJ2-1; TRBD2 aligns across 7 bases. After removal of 0 bases from V and 5 bases from J, the junction contained 7 bases not matched to a gene. The germline V gene has CDR1 SEHNR and CDR2 FQNEAQ (reference sequence). The CDR3 consists of 16 residues. Here the CDR3 reads CASSLAYPSGNNEQFF. Here the CDR3 DNA reads TGTGCCAGCAGCTTAGCGTATCCTAGCGGAAACAATGAGCAGTTCTTC. The full variable domain, its missing parts supplied by reference TRBV7-9 and TRBJ2-1, is DTGVSQNPRHKITKRGQNVTFRCDPISEHNRLYWYRQTLGQGPEFLTYFQNEAQLEKSRLLSDRFSAERPKGSFSTLEIQRTEQGDSAMYLCASSLAYPSGNNEQFFGPGTRLTVL.

The V call is TRBV5-4, the J call TRBJ1-3; D possibly corresponds to TRBD1 (5 bases). Trimming removed 6 bases at V and 0 bases at J, with 16 bases between. The CDR3 runs 16 residues. From germline, CDR1 is SGHNT and CDR2 YYREEE (reference sequence). The CDR3: CASTDSAAYSGNTIYF. DNA for the CDR3: TGTGCCAGCACTGACAGCGCAGCGTACTCTGGAAACACCATATATTTT.

V usage is TRBV6-5 and J usage is TRBJ1-5, with TRBD1 as a possible D gene (6 bases). The CDR3 covers 14 residues. Germline assignment: CDR1 MNHEY and CDR2 SVGAGI. V lost 8 bases, J lost 4 bases, and 15 bases lay in between. Here the CDR3 DNA reads TGTGCCAGCTCCCGCGGACAGTTGAATCAGCCCCAGCATTTT. This codes for CASSRGQLNQPQHF.

The chain is built from TRBV6-5 and TRBJ1-5; no definite D call. CDR3 length: 14 residues. The V gene's germline CDR1 is MNHEY and CDR2 SVGAGI. The germline V and J ends were trimmed by 6 bases and 7 bases, with 16 bases remaining between them. The CDR3 coding sequence is TGTGCCAGCAGACCCATGCAGTTACACCAGCCCCAGCATTTT. Translated, it gives CASRPMQLHQPQHF.

The chain uses TRBV14 and TRBJ1-1, with a tentative D call TRBD1 (6 bases). Looked up from germline, CDR1 is SGHDN and CDR2 is FVKESK. This CDR3 region has 15 residues. Trimming left V 2 bases short and J 1 base short, with 11 bases between. CDR3 region: CASSQSGHPNTEAFF. As DNA, the CDR3 is TGTGCCAGCAGCCAATCGGGACACCCGAACACTGAAGCTTTCTTT.

This clone was seen once. This chain links TRBV5-6 with TRBJ1-5, with 7 bases identical to TRBD1. The CDR3 has 17 amino acids. Trimming cost V 1 base and J 1 base; bases outside gene matches: 8. Germline lookup yields CDR1 SGHDT and CDR2 YYEEEE. CDR3 residues: CASSLRRQGLSNQPQHF. CDR3 DNA sequence: TGTGCCAGCAGCTTGCGGCGACAGGGTTTGAGCAATCAGCCCCAGCATTTT.

The chain carries TRBV2 and TRBJ1-2; tentatively, D is TRBD1 (5 bases). The V gene lost 8 bases and the J gene lost 4 bases, with 17 bases spanning the gap. From germline, CDR1 is SNHLY and CDR2 FYNNEI. This CDR3 contains 14 residues. As DNA, the CDR3 is TGTGCCAGCGGACGGAGCAGGGTCCTCTATGGCTACACCTTC. As protein: CASGRSRVLYGYTF.

The V and J genes are TRBV9 and TRBJ2-2, with D uncertain. The germline CDR1 and CDR2 sequences are SGDLS and YYNGEE. The V end lost 2 bases, the J end lost 0 bases, and 8 bases lay between the germline ends. The CDR3 runs 15 residues. In DNA form, the CDR3 reads TGTGCCAGCAGCGTTTGGGCAGCGAACACCGGGGAGCTGTTTTTT. It encodes CASSVWAANTGELFF.

The chain employs TRBV28 and TRBJ2-7, with a possible D match to TRBD1 (8 bases). The CDR3 covers 15 residues. Germline V lookup: CDR1 MDHEN, CDR2 SYDVKM. Trimming shortened V by 2 bases and J by 11 bases, and 22 bases separated the two germline ends. CDR3 in DNA: TGTGCCAGCAGTTTACGAGGACAGGGCGGGGGCAGGGAGTACTTC. Translated: CASSLRGQGGGREYF.

The rearrangement joins TRBV19 to TRBJ1-5; 7 bases fit TRBD1. This CDR3 is built from 15 residues. The trim removed 3 bases at V and 3 bases at J, leaving 5 bases unmatched. CDR1 is LNHDA, CDR2 SQIVND, per germline (reference sequence). DNA for the CDR3: TGTGCCAGTAGTATCCGACAGGGCTACAATCAGCCCCAGCATTTT. Protein sequence: CASSIRQGYNQPQHF. Using reference TRBV19 and TRBJ1-5 for the parts outside the CDR3, the full variable domain is DGGITQSPKYLFRKEGQNVTLSCEQNLNHDAMYWYRQDPGQGLRLIYYSQIVNDFQKGDIAEGYSVSREKKESFPLTVTSAQKNPTAFYLCASSIRQGYNQPQHFGDGTRLSIL.

The gene calls are TRBV25-1 and TRBJ1-5, with D maybe TRBD1 (5 bases). The germline V gene encodes CDR1 MGHDK and CDR2 SYGVNS. This CDR3 contains 13 residues. Trimming left V 1 base short and J 12 bases short, with 13 bases between. This CDR3 reads CASSELGQLVQHF. The CDR3 coding sequence is TGTGCCAGCAGTGAATTGGGGCAGCTAGTCCAGCATTTT.

This clone appeared once. The rearrangement joins TRBV28 to TRBJ1-1; D might be TRBD1 (5 bases). V shed 5 bases and J shed 0 bases, with 10 bases lying between them. This CDR3 contains 14 residues. CDR1 MDHEN and CDR2 SYDVKM come from the germline V gene. The CDR3 protein is CASSTWGMNTEAFF. The CDR3 region has the DNA TGTGCCAGCAGTACCTGGGGCATGAACACTGAAGCTTTCTTT.